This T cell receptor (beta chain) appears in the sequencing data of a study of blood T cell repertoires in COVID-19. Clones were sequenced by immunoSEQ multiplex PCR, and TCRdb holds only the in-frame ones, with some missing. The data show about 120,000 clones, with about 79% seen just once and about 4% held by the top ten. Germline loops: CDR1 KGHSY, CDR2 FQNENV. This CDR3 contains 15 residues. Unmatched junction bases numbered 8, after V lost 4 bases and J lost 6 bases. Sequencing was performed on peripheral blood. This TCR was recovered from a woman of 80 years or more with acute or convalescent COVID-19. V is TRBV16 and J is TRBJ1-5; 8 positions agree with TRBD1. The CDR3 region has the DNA TGTGCCAGCAGCCGGGGGACAGGTCAAGGTCAGCCCCAGCATTTT. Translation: CASSRGTGQGQPQHF.